These 13 T cell receptor beta chains were sequenced from one sample in a study of T cells in Graves' hyperthyroidism and ophthalmopathy. Amplified TCR beta CDR3 regions derived from RNA transcripts. The HTBI primer set drove a first-round RT-PCR of the TCR CDR3. TCRdb ran MiXCR on the multiplex PCR reads and lists one entry per CDR3 protein. This sample has over 500,000 distinct CDR3 sequences; roughly 45% occur once, and the top ten carry about two fifths. The sample comprised peripheral blood or thyroid tissue (not recorded which). The receptors derive from an adult woman with Graves' disease, either hyperthyroidism or ophthalmopathy (not recorded which).

At least ten counts were recorded for this clonotype. The CDR3 is CASSATTDTEAFF. Written as DNA, the CDR3 is TGTGCCAGCAGCGCCACTACTGACACTGAAGCTTTCTTT. The J gene is TRBJ1-1, the V gene TRBV9; unclear D gene. Trimming took 3 bases from V and 3 from J, leaving 9 bases between them. Looked up from germline, CDR1 is SGDLS and CDR2 is YYNGEE. The CDR3 totals 13 residues.

The sample holds a few counts of this clonotype. The V gene is TRBV4-2, the J gene TRBJ1-2; TRBD1 might be the D (6 bases). The CDR3 extends over 16 amino acids. Germline loops: CDR1 LGHNA, CDR2 YNFKEQ. Trimming took 1 base from V and 0 from J, leaving 12 bases between them. The CDR3 sequence: CASSQVISGANYGYTF. The DNA for the CDR3 is TGTGCCAGCAGCCAAGTGATCTCAGGGGCTAACTATGGCTACACCTTC.

The CDR3 spells CASSFDRGNNQPQHF. CDR3 nucleotides: TGTGCCAGCAGCTTTGACAGGGGTAATAATCAGCCCCAGCATTTT. The chain links TRBV7-2 to TRBJ1-5; 8 bases line up with TRBD1. The CDR3 consists of 15 residues. Germline CDR1 reads SGHTA; CDR2 reads FQGNSA. J was trimmed by 4 bases and V by 3 bases; bases with no gene match: 5.

The chain combines TRBV7-9 with TRBJ1-2; D remains unclear. This CDR3 spans 13 amino acids. Germline V lookup: CDR1 SEHNR, CDR2 FQNEAQ (reference sequence). V was trimmed by 3 bases and J by 3 bases, leaving 8 bases between them. CDR3 nucleotide sequence: TGTGCCAGCAGCTTCGATGGGGACTATGGCTACACCTTC. It is translated as CASSFDGDYGYTF. The variable domain in full, completed from reference TRBV7-9 and TRBJ1-2, reads DTGVSQNPRHKITKRGQNVTFRCDPISEHNRLYWYRQTLGQGPEFLTYFQNEAQLEKSRLLSDRFSAERPKGSFSTLEIQRTEQGDSAMYLCASSFDGDYGYTFGSGTRLTVV.

This clonotype has only a few counts. The rearrangement uses TRBV25-1 and TRBJ2-2, with 7 bases identical to TRBD2. Germline values: CDR1 MGHDK, CDR2 SYGVNS. The CDR3 runs to 14 residues. V lost 2 bases and J lost 6; bases outside the gene matches: 3. In DNA, the CDR3 is TGTGCCAGCAGTGAACGACTAGCCGCCGGGGAGCTGTTTTTT. This sequence encodes CASSERLAAGELFF.

This clonotype was recorded many times. The gene calls are TRBV20-1 and TRBJ2-7; 9 bases are a match to TRBD2. The CDR3 is 15 residues long. Per the germline V gene, CDR1 is DFQATT and CDR2 is SNEGSKA (reference sequence). J lost 3 bases, V lost 5 bases, and 11 bases had no gene match. The CDR3 coding sequence is TGCAGTGCTGACAGTAGCGGGAGTGGTTTCTACGAGCAGTACTTC. Its translation is CSADSSGSGFYEQYF.

At least ten counts were recorded for this clonotype. The genes are TRBV3-1 and TRBJ2-3; the match to TRBD1 covers 8 bases. The germline gives CDR1 LGHDT, CDR2 YNNKEL (reference sequence). After removal of 4 bases from V and 6 bases from J, the junction contained 6 bases not matched to a gene. The CDR3 totals 14 residues. The CDR3 loop is CASSRGQGGDTQYF. The DNA for the CDR3 is TGTGCCAGCAGCCGCGGACAGGGAGGTGATACGCAGTATTTT.

This clonotype was found many times. The chain couples TRBV7-2 to TRBJ2-2, with TRBD2 matching over 16 bases. J was trimmed by 5 bases and V by 0 bases; bases with no gene match: 0. Germline values: CDR1 SGHTA, CDR2 FQGNSA. The CDR3 has 17 residues. The CDR3 nucleotides read TGTGCCAGCAGCTTAGCGGGACTAGCGGGAGGGACCGGGGAGCTGTTTTTT. Amino acid sequence: CASSLAGLAGGTGELFF.

V usage is TRBV7-2 and J usage is TRBJ1-2, with no clear D. V lost 3 bases and J lost 12, with 14 bases in between. This CDR3 has 12 amino acids. Germline V gives CDR1 SGHTA, CDR2 FQGNSA. The chain's CDR3 is CASSLAGLGNTF. For the CDR3, the DNA is TGTGCCAGCAGCTTGGCCGGGCTTGGAAACACCTTC.

The rearrangement joins TRBV13 to TRBJ2-7, with TRBD2 as a possible D gene (5 bases). CDR1 is PRHDT, CDR2 FYEKMQ, per germline (reference sequence). The CDR3 is made up of 12 amino acids. The CDR3 sequence: CEVDSRPYEQYF. Written as DNA, the CDR3 is TGTGAAGTGGACTCTCGACCCTACGAGCAGTACTTC.

There are many counts of this clonotype. This rearrangement joins TRBV5-1 to TRBJ1-4, with D perhaps matching TRBD1 (6 bases). V lost 4 bases and J lost 1, with 14 bases in between. This CDR3 contains 16 residues. Germline CDR1 SGHRS, CDR2 YFSETQ. The DNA of the CDR3 is TGCGCCAGCAGCCGTGGGACAAGGCAAACTAATGAAAAACTGTTTTTT. Translation gives CASSRGTRQTNEKLFF.

The sample holds a few counts of this clonotype. V usage is TRBV29-1 and J usage is TRBJ2-5, with unresolved D. V lost 4 bases to trimming and J lost 9 bases, with 12 bases between them. This CDR3 has 11 amino acids. From germline, CDR1 is SQVTM and CDR2 ANQGSEA. Here the CDR3 reads CSVGRPQPQYF. In nucleotides, the CDR3 is TGCAGCGTTGGCAGACCTCAGCCCCAGTACTTC.

The chain employs TRBV7-9 and TRBJ2-7; D remains unclear. The CDR3 sequence is 14 residues long. Deletions cut 5 bases from V and 6 bases from J, with 17 bases between. Germline CDR1 SEHNR, CDR2 FQNEAQ (reference sequence). This chain's CDR3 is CASSHNNPGSEQYF. CDR3 coding DNA: TGTGCCAGCAGCCACAATAATCCAGGATCCGAGCAGTACTTC.